This entry lists 3 T cell receptor beta chains sequenced from one sample in a study of metastatic and nonmetastatic thyroid tumors (TCRdb year 2020). Receptor amplification or capture employed PCR. The reads were generated on an Illumina HiSeq 4000. TCRdb redid the processing of the public reads, applying fastp at Q25 and MiXCR, and retained in-frame beta chains. This sample is represented by around 53,000 clones; 20% to 25% of them were singletons. In total, the top ten clones hold about 3.9% of the sample. None of the patients had been given any treatment before thyroid surgery. Sequencing was performed on blood. The receptors shown here come from a female donor with papillary thyroid cancer or a benign thyroid nodule (not recorded which). Some clones in this sample may be carry-over from other donors' samples.

The chain couples TRBV20-1 to TRBJ1-2; a possible D gene is TRBD1 (6 bases). The CDR3 has 13 amino acids. CDR1 and CDR2 (germline): DFQATT, SNEGSKA (reference sequence). Trimming shortened V by 2 bases and J by 2 bases, and 9 bases separated the two germline ends. CDR3 region: CSARPTGNYGYTF. CDR3 in DNA: TGCAGTGCTAGACCCACAGGGAACTATGGCTACACCTTC.

The CDR3 DNA reads as TGTGCCAGCAGTTTATTGGCCCCGGGACCTAACAATGAGCAGTTCTTC. Protein product: CASSLLAPGPNNEQFF. The V and J genes are TRBV12-3 or TRBV12-4 and TRBJ2-1, with D perhaps being TRBD1 or TRBD2 (5 bases each). V lost 2 bases, J lost 5 bases, and 16 bases lay in between. This CDR3 is built from 16 residues.

This clone was seen at least ten times. The chain links TRBV10-3 to TRBJ2-1, with 10 bases aligning to TRBD2. The germline gives CDR1 ENHRY, CDR2 SYGVKD. V lost 8 bases and J lost 5; bases outside the gene matches: 12. The CDR3 loop spans 16 amino acids. The CDR3 sequence: CAIARTGTSVDNEQFF. The CDR3 DNA reads TGTGCCATCGCTCGAACCGGGACTAGCGTAGACAATGAGCAGTTCTTC.